This paragraph covers one TCR beta chain sequence. This clonotype was found many times. Its antigen is not yet known. Base qualities were left out, and no much larger clone turns up one base away. Based on the germline V gene, the CDR1 and CDR2 sequences are SGHTA and FQGNSA. The CDR3 contains 14 residues, cysteine and phenylalanine counted. Only the CDR3 portion is preserved as DNA: 42 bases, with reading frame beginning at the first base. A distance of 16 bases separates the germline ends of V and J, which lose 5 bases and 7 bases respectively. In light of the paper, this sample's treatment or condition label describes: in vitro stimulation with specific CMV peptide epitopes to enrich CMV-specific T cells. This sample was taken from a study of T cell repertoires in cytomegalovirus infection (dated 2019 in TCRdb). Turning to the overall study: The peptide stimulations were aimed at well-studied HLA-B-restricted epitopes as well as recently identified HLA-C-restricted CMV epitopes, whose presentation resists viral immunomodulation. Because public TCR beta signatures pointed to carriage of CMV infection together with the matching HLA type, the HLA type of each donor mattered for the analysis.

General study outcomes and caveats: The ex vivo response was dominated by HLA-C-restricted CMV-specific TCR beta clonotypes, and the single most frequent clonotype in two of eight donors was supplied by these HLA-C-restricted clonotypes. Carriers of CMV infection plus the relevant HLA type were discriminated by the cumulative frequency of public TCR beta family members in the study cohort and in an independent roughly 320-donor cohort.

Sequencing instrument: Illumina HiSeq 1500. The public reads were reprocessed in TCRdb via fastp at Q25 and MiXCR, keeping in-frame beta chains. Rows are combined by CDR3 protein, so each entry shows the most common genes and DNA. Recorded for this sample are around 500,000 distinct CDR3 sequences; roughly 46% of them occurred a single time. The top ten clonotypes cover roughly two fifths of the sample. The sequence is built from TRBV7-2 and TRBJ2-3; perhaps TRBD1 is the D gene, with 6 bases matching. The source is a human donor in good health (CMV status not recorded). Some clones in this sample may be carry-over from other donors' samples. Sequences were derived from cultured PBMCs, sampled from culture after CMV antigen stimulation. The nucleotide sequence is given as TGTGCCAGCAGCCCCCGACACTGGGACAATACGCAGTATTTT. This gives the protein CASSPRHWDNTQYF.